This T cell receptor (beta chain) emerged from a study of shared clonotypes between healthy human individuals. Study-level information: Per donor, CD8 memory used one plate, CD8 naive used two, CD4 memory used three and CD4 naive used three. Whole-study findings and limits: Relative to memory subsets, naive subsets generally showed larger estimated richness.

About this clone: The antigen is unknown.

There are 14 residues in the CDR3. V shed 4 bases and J shed 1 base, with 11 bases lying between them. Germline CDR1 reads SGHNT; CDR2 reads YYREEE (reference sequence). Some clones are missing from TCRdb's copy, which holds only in-frame ones; the method was immunoSEQ multiplex PCR. The table shows 850,000 to 1,200,000 clones, with about 74% occurring only once. The clonotype originates from a man between 18 and 29 years old in good health. The gene calls are TRBV5-4 and TRBJ1-2, with D possibly being TRBD1 (6 bases). Sequenced material: memory CD4+ T cells sorted from blood. This sample's subset: CD45RA-negative fraction. The chain's CDR3 is CASSRGGGNYGYTF. CDR3 nucleotide sequence: TGTGCCAGCAGCAGGGGGGGCGGTAACTATGGCTACACCTTC. Together with reference TRBV5-4 and TRBJ1-2, the CDR3 gives the full variable domain: ETGVTQSPTHLIKTRGQQVTLRCSSQSGHNTVSWYQQALGQGPQFIFQYYREEENGRGNFPPRFSGLQFPNYSSELNVNALELDDSALYLCASSRGGGNYGYTFGSGTRLTVV.